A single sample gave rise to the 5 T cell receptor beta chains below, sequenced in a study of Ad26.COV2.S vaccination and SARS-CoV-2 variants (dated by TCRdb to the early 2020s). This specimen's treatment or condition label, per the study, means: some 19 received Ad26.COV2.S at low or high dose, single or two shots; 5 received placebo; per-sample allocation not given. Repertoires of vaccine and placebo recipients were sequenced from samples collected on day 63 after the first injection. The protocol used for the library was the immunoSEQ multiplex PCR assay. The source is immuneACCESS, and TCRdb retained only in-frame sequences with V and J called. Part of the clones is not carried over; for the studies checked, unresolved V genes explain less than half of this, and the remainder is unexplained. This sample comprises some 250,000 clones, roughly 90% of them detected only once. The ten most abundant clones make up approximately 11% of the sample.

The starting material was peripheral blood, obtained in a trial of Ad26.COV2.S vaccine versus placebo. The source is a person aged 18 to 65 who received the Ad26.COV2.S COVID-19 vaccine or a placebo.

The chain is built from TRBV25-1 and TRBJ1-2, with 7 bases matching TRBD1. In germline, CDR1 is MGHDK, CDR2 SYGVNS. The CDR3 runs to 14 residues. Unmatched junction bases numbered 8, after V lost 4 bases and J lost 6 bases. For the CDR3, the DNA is TGTGCCAGCAGTGGTAAGGGGGCTCAAGATGGCTACACCTTC. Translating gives CASSGKGAQDGYTF.

CDR3 nucleotides: TGCGCCAGCCCAGGGGGGGCGGCTTTCTTT. Its translation is CASPGGAAFF. The chain combines TRBV23-1 with TRBJ1-1; 7 bases are shared with TRBD1. TRBV23-1 carries the ORF label, with uncertain function. J was trimmed by 11 bases and V by 8 bases; bases with no gene match: 5. CDR3 size: 10 residues.

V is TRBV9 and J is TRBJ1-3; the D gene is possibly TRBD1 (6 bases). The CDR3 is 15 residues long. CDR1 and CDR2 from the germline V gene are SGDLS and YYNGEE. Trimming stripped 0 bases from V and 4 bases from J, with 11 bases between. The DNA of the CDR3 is TGTGCCAGCAGCGTAGGACAGGCAAACGGAAACACCATATATTTT. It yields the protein CASSVGQANGNTIYF. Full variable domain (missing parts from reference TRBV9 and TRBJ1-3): DSGVTQTPKHLITATGQRVTLRCSPRSGDLSVYWYQQSLDQGLQFLIQYYNGEERAKGNILERFSAQQFPDLHSELNLSSLELGDSALYFCASSVGQANGNTIYFGEGSWLTVV.

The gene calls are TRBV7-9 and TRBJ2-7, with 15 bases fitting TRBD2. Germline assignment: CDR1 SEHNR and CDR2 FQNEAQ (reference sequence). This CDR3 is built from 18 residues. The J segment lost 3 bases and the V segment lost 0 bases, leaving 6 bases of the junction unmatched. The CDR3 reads CASSLAGTSGGLNYEQYF. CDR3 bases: TGTGCCAGCAGCTTAGCGGGGACTAGCGGGGGGCTTAACTACGAGCAGTACTTC.

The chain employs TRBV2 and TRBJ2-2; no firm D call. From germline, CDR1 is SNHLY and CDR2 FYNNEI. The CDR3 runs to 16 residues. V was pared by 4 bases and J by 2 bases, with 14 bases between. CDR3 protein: CASSGQDLLNTGELFF. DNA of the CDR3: TGTGCCAGCAGTGGTCAGGACCTACTTAACACCGGGGAGCTGTTTTTT. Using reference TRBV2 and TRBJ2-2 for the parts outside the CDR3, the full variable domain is EPEVTQTPSHQVTQMGQEVILRCVPISNHLYFYWYRQILGQKVEFLVSFYNNEISEKSEIFDDQFSVERPDGSNFTLKIRSTKLEDSAMYFCASSGQDLLNTGELFFGEGSRLTVL.